The T cell receptor beta chain under discussion was sequenced for a study of cytomegalovirus exposure and HLA in healthy donors. Study findings and constraints: A highly shared variant cluster was judged a likely technical artifact. In a later analysis, at a false discovery rate of 0.05, approximately 15,000 TCR beta sequences matched HLA alleles. Despite most TCR sequences being rare, some public TCRs occurred in many donors.

PCR primers comprised 60 Vbeta and 13 Jbeta primers. Measured with immunoSEQ multiplex PCR; TCRdb has only the in-frame clones, and not every one. Of around 130,000 clones in the sample, approximately 84% were seen once. As regards this clone: Its antigen is currently unknown.

Unmatched junction bases numbered 5, after V lost 6 bases and J lost 0 bases. Germline V gene data show CDR1 as LNHDA and CDR2 as SQIVND (reference sequence). The CDR3 contains 14 residues. Likely unrecorded immune exposures existed in these nominally healthy donors. The chain has TRBV19 and TRBJ2-7, with 7 bases aligning to TRBD1. The sequence was obtained from a woman aged 18-29 years in good health and CMV-seronegative. Sequencing was carried out using PBMCs. CDR3 nucleotides: TGTGCCAGTAGCACGGGACAGTTCTCCTACGAGCAGTACTTC. Amino acids: CASSTGQFSYEQYF. The full variable domain, rest sourced from reference TRBV19 and TRBJ2-7, is DGGITQSPKYLFRKEGQNVTLSCEQNLNHDAMYWYRQDPGQGLRLIYYSQIVNDFQKGDIAEGYSVSREKKESFPLTVTSAQKNPTAFYLCASSTGQFSYEQYFGPGTRLTVT.